The entry below describes one T cell receptor (beta chain). Its antigen is currently unknown. This sample was included in a study of OX40 agonist ivuxolimab in advanced cancers. Background on the study: Patients enrolled in dose escalation were diagnosed with hepatocellular carcinoma, melanoma, renal cell or head and neck cancer. Participants averaged approximately 65 years of age (range roughly 23 to 85) and were around 80% male.

CDR1 LNHDA and CDR2 SQIVND come from the germline V gene (reference sequence). The J segment lost 7 bases and the V segment lost 4 bases, leaving 4 bases of the junction unmatched. The CDR3 loop spans 13 amino acids. Findings and caveats of the study: CD4+ and CD8+ blood T cells expanded clonally by week 6 at 0.1 to 3.0 mg/kg.

TCRdb's table, derived via immunoSEQ multiplex PCR, lists solely in-frame clones and lacks some. The table records about 31,000 clones, around 87% of them present only once. The sample was CD4+ or CD8+ T cells sorted from blood, taken in a trial of the OX40 agonist ivuxolimab. The TCR comes from an adult with an advanced solid tumor such as melanoma, head and neck, liver or kidney cancer. The gene calls are TRBV19 and TRBJ2-1, with 7 bases identical to TRBD1. As DNA, the CDR3 is TGTGCCAGTAGTAGCAGGGGGTTGAATGAGCAGTTCTTC. Residues: CASSSRGLNEQFF.